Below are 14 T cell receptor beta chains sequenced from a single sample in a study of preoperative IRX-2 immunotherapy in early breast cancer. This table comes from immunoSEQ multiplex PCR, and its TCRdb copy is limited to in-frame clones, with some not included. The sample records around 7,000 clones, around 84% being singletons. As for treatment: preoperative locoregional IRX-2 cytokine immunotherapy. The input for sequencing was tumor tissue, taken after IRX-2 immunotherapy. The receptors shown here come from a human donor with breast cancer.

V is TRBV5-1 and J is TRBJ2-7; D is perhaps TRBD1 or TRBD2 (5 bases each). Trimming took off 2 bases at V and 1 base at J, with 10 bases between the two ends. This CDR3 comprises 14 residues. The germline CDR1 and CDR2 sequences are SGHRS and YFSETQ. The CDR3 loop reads CASSFLGPSYEQYF. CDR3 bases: TGCGCCAGCAGCTTTCTGGGACCGTCCTACGAGCAGTACTTC.

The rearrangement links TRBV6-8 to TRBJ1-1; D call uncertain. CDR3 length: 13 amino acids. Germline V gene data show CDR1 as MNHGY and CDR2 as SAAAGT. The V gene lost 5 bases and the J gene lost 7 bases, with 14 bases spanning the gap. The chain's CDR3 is CASSTPGILEAFF. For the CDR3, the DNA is TGTGCCAGCAGTACGCCAGGAATACTTGAAGCTTTCTTT.

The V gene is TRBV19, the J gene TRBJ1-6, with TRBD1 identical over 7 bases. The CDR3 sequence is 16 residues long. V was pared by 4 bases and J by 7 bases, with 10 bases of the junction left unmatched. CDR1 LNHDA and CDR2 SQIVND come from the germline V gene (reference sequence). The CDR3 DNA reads TGTGCCAGTAGTACATTGGGGGGGACAGCGAATTCACCCCTCCACTTT. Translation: CASSTLGGTANSPLHF.

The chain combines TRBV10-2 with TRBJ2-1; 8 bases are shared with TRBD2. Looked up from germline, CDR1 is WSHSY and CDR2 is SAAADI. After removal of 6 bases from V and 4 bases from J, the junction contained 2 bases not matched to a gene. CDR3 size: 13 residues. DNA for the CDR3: TGCGCCAGCAGGGGCGGGGGGTACAATGAGCAGTTCTTC. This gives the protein CASRGGGYNEQFF.

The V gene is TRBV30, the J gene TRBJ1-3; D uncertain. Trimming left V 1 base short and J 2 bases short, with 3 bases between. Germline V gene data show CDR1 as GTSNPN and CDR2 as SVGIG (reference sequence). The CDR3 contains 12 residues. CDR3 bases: TGTGCCTGGAGTGGGACTGGAAACACCATATATTTT. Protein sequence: CAWSGTGNTIYF.

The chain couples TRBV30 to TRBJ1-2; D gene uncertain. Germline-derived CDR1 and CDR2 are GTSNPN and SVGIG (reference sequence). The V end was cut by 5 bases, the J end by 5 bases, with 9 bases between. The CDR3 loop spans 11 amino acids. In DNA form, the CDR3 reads TGTGCCTGGTCCCAGCTATATGGCTACACCTTC. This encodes CAWSQLYGYTF.

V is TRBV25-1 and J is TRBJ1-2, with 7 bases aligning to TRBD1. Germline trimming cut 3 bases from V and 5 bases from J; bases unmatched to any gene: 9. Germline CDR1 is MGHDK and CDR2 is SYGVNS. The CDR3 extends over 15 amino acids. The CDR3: CASSEPNTGAYGYTF. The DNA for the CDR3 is TGTGCCAGCAGTGAGCCTAACACAGGGGCTTATGGCTACACCTTC.

The CDR3 DNA is TGCGCCAGCAGCTTGGATCAGATTTCCTATAATTCACCCCTCCACTTT. Translated: CASSLDQISYNSPLHF. The chain employs TRBV5-1 and TRBJ1-6; D is uncertain. Trimming cost V 0 bases and J 1 base, with 8 bases left between them. Germline CDR1 is SGHRS and CDR2 is YFSETQ. CDR3 length: 16 amino acids.

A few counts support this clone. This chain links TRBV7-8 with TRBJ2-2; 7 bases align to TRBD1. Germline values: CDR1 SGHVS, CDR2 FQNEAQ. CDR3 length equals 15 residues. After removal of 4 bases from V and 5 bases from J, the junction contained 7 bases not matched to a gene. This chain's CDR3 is CASSSRQGGTGELFF. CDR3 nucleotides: TGTGCCAGCAGCTCCAGACAGGGTGGGACCGGGGAGCTGTTTTTT.

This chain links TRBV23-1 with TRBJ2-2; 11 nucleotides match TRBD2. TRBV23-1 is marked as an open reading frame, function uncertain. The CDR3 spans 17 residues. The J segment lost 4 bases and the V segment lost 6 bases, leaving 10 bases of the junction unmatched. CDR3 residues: CASSQDLAGGPTGELFF. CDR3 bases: TGCGCCAGCAGCCAAGATCTAGCGGGGGGCCCCACCGGGGAGCTGTTTTTT.

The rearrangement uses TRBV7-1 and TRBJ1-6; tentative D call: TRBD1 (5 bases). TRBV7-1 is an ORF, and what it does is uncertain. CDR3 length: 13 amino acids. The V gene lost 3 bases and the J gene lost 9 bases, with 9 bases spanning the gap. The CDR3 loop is CASSSTGLSPLHF. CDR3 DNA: TGTGCCAGCAGCTCGACGGGACTTTCACCCCTCCACTTT.

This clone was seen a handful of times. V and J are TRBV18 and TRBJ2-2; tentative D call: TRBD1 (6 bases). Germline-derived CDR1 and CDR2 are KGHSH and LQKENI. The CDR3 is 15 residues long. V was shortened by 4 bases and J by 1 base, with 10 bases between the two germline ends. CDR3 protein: CASSQDRLNTGELFF. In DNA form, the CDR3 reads TGTGCCAGCTCACAAGACAGGTTGAACACCGGGGAGCTGTTTTTT.

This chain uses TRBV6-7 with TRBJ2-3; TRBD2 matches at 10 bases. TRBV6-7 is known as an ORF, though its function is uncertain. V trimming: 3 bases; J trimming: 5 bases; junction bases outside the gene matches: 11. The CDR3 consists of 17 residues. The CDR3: CASSYSSSGGFGDTQYF. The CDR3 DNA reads TGTGCCAGCAGTTATAGTAGTAGCGGGGGGTTCGGAGATACGCAGTATTTT.

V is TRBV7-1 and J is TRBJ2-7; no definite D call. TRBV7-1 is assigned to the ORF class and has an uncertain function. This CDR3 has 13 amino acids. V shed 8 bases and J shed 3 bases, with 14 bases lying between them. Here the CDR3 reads CASSSGPNYEQYF. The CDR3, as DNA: TGTGCCAGCTCCTCAGGACCGAACTACGAGCAGTACTTC.